The source of this TCR beta chain is a study of T-cell reconstitution after alpha-beta-depleted transplantation in children. The ends were cut back, 3 bases at V and 4 bases at J, with 16 bases in the middle. The CDR3 loop spans 16 amino acids. Study conclusions and caveats: T-cell counts and diversity were attributed mostly to newly produced T cells one year after transplant. For some patients, TCRbeta diversity was high at day 60 because of recipient T cells and thymic progenitors that survived.

For this clonotype: The antigen is undetermined.

Using unique molecular identifiers, the investigators prepared the TCRbeta library. One entry per CDR3 protein, called by TCRdb with MiXCR from the PCR reads. Of about a million distinct CDR3 sequences in the sample, about 26% are singletons; the top ten hold 28%. This chain links TRBV12-3 or TRBV12-4 with TRBJ2-1; weak D call: TRBD1 (6 bases). The sequences come from PBMCs, mostly from graft donor cells, collected 360 days after TCRalphabeta/CD19-depleted stem cell transplant. The source is a boy under three years old who had a stem cell transplant for SCID, so the T cells may come from the graft donor. The CDR3 nucleotides are TGTGCCAGCAGTTTTCCGATAGGGGGAAGATACAATGAGCAGTTCTTC. It codes for CASSFPIGGRYNEQFF.